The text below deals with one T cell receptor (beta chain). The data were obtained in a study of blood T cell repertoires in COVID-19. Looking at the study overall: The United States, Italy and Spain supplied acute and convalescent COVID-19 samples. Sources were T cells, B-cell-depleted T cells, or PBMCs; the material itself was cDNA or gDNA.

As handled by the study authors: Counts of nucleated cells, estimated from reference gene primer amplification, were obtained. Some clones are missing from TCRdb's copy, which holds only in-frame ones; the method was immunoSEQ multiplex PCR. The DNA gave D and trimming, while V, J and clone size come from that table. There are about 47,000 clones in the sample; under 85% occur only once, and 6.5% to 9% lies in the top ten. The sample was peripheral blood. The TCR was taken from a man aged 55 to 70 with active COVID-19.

This chain's CDR3 is CASSQDLGANRGTQFF. DNA for the CDR3: TGCGCCAGCAGCCAAGATCTGGGGGCCAACAGGGGGACACAGTTCTTC. J is TRBJ2-1 and V is TRBV4-1; 8 bases agree with TRBD1. With 0 bases clipped from V and 13 bases from J, the junction kept 14 bases outside the gene matches. CDR3 size: 16 residues. Per the germline V gene, CDR1 is MGHRA and CDR2 is YSYEKL.